This T cell receptor (beta chain) is from a study of T cells expressing NK-cell markers. Study-level background: From sorted CD3+CD56+NKG2C+, CD3+CD56+NKG2C- and CD3+CD56-NKG2C+ T cells came the TCR beta repertoires. Seropositivity for HCMV was found in seven of the eight sequenced donors, with one seronegative.

With regard to this clonotype: The antigen is not known.

CDR3 length equals 16 residues. Germline CDR1 reads SNHLY; CDR2 reads FYNNEI. cDNA encoding TCR beta was synthesized via 5'RACE template switching incorporating UMIs. TCRdb reanalyzed the 5' RACE reads, giving one entry per CDR3 protein sequence and no DNA. The sample has 400,000 to 550,000 distinct CDR3 sequences. Study-level findings and limits: In a handful of donors, dominant CD3+CD56+NKG2C+ clones formed about 1.0-7.5% of CD8+ cells.

The specimen sequenced was blood T cells: a sorted CD56 or NKG2C T cell subset, CD4+ or CD8+ T cells, or bulk PBMC T cells (not recorded which). The clonotype was recovered from a woman aged 18 to 75 in good health. This chain joins TRBV2 and TRBJ1-2. The CDR3 sequence is CASSEFKGGLMRGYTF.